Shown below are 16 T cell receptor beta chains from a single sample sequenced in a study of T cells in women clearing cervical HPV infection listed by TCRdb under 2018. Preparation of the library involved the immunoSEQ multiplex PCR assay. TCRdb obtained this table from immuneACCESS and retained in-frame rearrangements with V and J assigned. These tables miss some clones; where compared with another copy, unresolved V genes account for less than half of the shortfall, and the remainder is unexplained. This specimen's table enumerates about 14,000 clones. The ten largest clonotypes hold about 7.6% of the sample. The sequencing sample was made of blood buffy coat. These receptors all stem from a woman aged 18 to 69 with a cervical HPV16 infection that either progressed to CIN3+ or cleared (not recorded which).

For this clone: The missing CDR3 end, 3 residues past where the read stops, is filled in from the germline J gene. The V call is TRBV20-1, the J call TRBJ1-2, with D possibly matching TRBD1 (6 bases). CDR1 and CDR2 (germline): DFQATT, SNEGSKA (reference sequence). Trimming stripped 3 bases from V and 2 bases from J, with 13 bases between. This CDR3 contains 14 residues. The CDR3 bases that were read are TGCAGTGCTAGCGCCCGGACAGACAACTATGGC. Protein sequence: CSASARTDNYG. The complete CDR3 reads CSASARTDNYGYTF.

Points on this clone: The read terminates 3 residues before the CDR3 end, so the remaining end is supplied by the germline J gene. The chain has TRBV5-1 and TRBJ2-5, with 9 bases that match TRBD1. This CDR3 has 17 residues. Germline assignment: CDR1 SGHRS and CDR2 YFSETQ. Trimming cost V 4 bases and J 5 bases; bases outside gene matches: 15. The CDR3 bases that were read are TGCGCCAGCAGCGCGGGCGGCCTAACAGGGGGCCGTGAGACC. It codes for CASSAGGLTGGRET. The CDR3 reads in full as CASSAGGLTGGRETQYF.

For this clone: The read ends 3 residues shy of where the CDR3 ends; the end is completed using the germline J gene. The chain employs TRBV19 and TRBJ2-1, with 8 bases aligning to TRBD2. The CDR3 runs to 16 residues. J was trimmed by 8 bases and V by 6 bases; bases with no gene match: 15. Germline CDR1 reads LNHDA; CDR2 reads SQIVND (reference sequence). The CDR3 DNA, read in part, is TGTGCCAGTAGCCCAAGTGGGTCTAGCGGGTTCTATGAG. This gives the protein CASSPSGSSGFYE. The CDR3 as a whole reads CASSPSGSSGFYEQFF.

CDR3 residues: CASSQAGGGFEQYF. The part of the CDR3 DNA that was read is TGTGCCAGTAGTCAAGCGGGGGGTGGTTTCGAG. The genes are TRBV19 and TRBJ2-7; 9 positions match TRBD2. Sequencing ends 3 residues short of the CDR3 end; the germline J gene provides the rest. The V gene end was trimmed by 5 bases and the J gene end by 6 bases; junction bases not matched to a gene: 8. The CDR3 consists of 14 residues. The germline V gene has CDR1 LNHDA and CDR2 SQIVND (reference sequence).

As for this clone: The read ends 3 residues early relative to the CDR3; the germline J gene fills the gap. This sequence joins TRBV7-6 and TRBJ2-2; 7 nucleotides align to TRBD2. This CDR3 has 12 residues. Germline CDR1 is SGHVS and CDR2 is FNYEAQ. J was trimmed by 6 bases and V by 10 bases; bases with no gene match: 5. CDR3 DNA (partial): TGTGCCACCCTCGCGGGAGCCGGGGAG. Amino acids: CATLAGAGE. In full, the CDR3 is CATLAGAGELFF.

CDR3 bases read: TGTGCCAGCAGAACAGGGGGCACCACCGGCAATCAGCCC. Its translation: CASRTGGTTGNQP. The whole CDR3 is CASRTGGTTGNQPQHF. The V call is TRBV6-2 or TRBV6-3, the J call TRBJ1-5, with 9 bases identical to TRBD1. From the germline J gene comes the end of the CDR3, since the read stops 3 residues before it. The germline gives CDR1 MNHEY, CDR2 SVGEGT. The CDR3 is 16 residues long. Losses at the gene ends were 6 bases for V and 2 bases for J; bases not matched to a gene: 8.

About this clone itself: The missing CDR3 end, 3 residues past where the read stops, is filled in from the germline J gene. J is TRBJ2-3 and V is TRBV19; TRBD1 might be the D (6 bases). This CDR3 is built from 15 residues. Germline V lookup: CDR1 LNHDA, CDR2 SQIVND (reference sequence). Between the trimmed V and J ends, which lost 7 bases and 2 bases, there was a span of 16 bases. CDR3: CASTHTGSPTDTQYF. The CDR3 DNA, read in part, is TGTGCCAGTACCCATACAGGGTCCCCCACAGATACG.

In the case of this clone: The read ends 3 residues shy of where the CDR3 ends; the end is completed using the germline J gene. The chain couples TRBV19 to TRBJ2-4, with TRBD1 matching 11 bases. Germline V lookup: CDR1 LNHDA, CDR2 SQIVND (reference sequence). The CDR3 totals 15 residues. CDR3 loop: CASSIRTGGGETQYF. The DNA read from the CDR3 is TGTGCCAGTAGTATAAGGACAGGGGGCGGGGAGACT.

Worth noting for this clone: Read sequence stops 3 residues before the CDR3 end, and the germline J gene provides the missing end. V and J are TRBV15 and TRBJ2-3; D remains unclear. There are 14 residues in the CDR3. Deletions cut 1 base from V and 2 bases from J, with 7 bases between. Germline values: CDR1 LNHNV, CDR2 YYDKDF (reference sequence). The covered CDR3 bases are TGTGCCACCAGCAGAGGTCCCAACACAGATACG. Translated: CATSRGPNTDT. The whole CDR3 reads CATSRGPNTDTQYF.

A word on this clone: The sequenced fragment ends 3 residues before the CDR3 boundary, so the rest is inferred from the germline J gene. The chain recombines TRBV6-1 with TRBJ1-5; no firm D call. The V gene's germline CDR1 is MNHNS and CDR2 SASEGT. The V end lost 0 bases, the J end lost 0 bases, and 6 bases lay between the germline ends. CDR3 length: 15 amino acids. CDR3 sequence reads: CASSEAQYSNQPQHF. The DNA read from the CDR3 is TGTGCCAGCAGTGAAGCTCAGTATAGCAATCAGCCC.

The CDR3 loop reads CASSRDREETQYF. The CDR3 DNA, read in part, is TGTGCCAGCAGCCGGGACAGGGAAGAGACG. The chain is built from TRBV7-2 and TRBJ2-3, with 9 nucleotides matching TRBD1. The read ends 3 residues before the CDR3 terminus; that terminus is restored from the germline J gene. The CDR3 loop spans 13 amino acids. Germline V gene data show CDR1 as SGHTA and CDR2 as FQGNSA.

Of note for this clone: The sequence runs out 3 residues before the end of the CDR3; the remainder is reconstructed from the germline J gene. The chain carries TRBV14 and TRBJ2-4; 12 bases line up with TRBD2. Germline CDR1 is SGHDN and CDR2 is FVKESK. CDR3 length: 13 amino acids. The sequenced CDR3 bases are TGTGCCAGCAGCCAACCTAGCGGGAGGGCT. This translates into CASSQPSGRA. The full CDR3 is CASSQPSGRAQYF.

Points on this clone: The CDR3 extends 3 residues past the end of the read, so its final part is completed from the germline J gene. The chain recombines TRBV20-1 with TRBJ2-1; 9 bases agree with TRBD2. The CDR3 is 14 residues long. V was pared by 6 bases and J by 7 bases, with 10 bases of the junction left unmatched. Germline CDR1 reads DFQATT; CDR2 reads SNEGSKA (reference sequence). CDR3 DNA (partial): TGCAGTGCCCCAAGGCGGGGGGGTCGGAATGAG. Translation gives CSAPRRGGRNE. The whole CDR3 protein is CSAPRRGGRNEQFF.

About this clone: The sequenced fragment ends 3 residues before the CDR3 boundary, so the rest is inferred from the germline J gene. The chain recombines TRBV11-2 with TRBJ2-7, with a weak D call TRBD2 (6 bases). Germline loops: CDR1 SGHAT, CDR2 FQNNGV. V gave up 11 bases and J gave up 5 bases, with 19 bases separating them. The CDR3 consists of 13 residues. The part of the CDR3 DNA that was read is TGTGCCGTGGGCGGGGCCCTTCTACACGAG. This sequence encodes CAVGGALLHE. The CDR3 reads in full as CAVGGALLHEQYF. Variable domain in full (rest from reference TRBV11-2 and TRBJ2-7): EAGVAQSPRYKIIEKRQSVAFWCNPISGHATLYWYQQILGQGPKLLIQFQNNGVVDDSQLPKDRFSAERLKGVDSTLKIQPAKLEDSAVYLCAVGGALLHEQYFGPGTRLTVT.

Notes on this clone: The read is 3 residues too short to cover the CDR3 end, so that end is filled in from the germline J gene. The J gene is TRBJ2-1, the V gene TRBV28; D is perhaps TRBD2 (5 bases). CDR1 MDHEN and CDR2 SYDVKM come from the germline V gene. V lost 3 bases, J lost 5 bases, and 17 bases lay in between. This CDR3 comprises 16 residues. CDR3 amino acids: CASSFHGLDVNNEQFF. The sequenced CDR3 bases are TGTGCCAGCAGTTTCCACGGACTTGACGTGAACAATGAG.

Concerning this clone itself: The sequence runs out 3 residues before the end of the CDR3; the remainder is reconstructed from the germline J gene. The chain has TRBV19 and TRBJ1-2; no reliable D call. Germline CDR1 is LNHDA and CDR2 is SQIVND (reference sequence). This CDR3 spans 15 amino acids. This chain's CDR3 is CASSPGGLADYDYTF. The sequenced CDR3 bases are TGTGCCAGTAGTCCGGGAGGACTAGCAGACTACGAC. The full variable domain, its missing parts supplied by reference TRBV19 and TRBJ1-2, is DGGITQSPKYLFRKEGQNVTLSCEQNLNHDAMYWYRQDPGQGLRLIYYSQIVNDFQKGDIAEGYSVSREKKESFPLTVTSAQKNPTAFYLCASSPGGLADYDYTFGSGTRLTVV.